The 26 T cell receptor beta chains given below trace back to one sample, sequenced in a study of T cell repertoires in cytomegalovirus infection. TCRdb itself ran the reads through MiXCR, one entry per CDR3 protein. The sample includes about 320,000 distinct CDR3 sequences, 8% to 9.5% of them seen just once. The source material was PBMCs. These receptor sequences come from a human donor in good health (CMV status not recorded). Some clones in this sample may be carry-over from other donors' samples.

A note on this clonotype: The junction differs from germline at one of its ends, possibly a read error. The rearrangement joins TRBV7-2 to TRBJ2-2; no reliable D call. Germline V gene data show CDR1 as SGHTA and CDR2 as FQGNSA. The CDR3 has 15 residues. CDR3: CASSLGLVNAGELFF. CDR3 nucleotides: TGTGCCAGCAGCTTAGGTCTCGTGAACGCCGGGGAGCTGTTTTTT.

Comments on this clonotype: A much larger clonotype is one base distant, so this may be a read error. V gene TRBV19 combines with J gene TRBJ2-1; D unresolved. The CDR3 runs 13 residues. Germline CDR1 is LNHDA and CDR2 is SQIVND (reference sequence). V was clipped by 10 bases and J by 4 bases, with 14 bases between them. The DNA for the CDR3 is TGTGCCAATAGCCCGGACCCATACAATGAGCAGTTCTTC. Protein sequence: CANSPDPYNEQFF.

In regard to this clonotype: It is likely a read error, because the conserved phenylalanine at the end of the CDR3 is missing. The chain has TRBV9 and TRBJ2-3; 8 bases agree with TRBD2. The V segment lost 4 bases and the J segment 2 bases; nucleotides outside the gene matches: 9. Germline V gene lookup returns CDR1 SGDLS and CDR2 YYNGEE. The CDR3 contains 16 residues. The CDR3 DNA sequence: TGTGCCAGCAGCCTCCAGGGAGCGGGGGCCACAGATACGCAGTATTCT. It codes for CASSLQGAGATDTQYS.

The chain uses TRBV6-1 and TRBJ2-7, with a weak D call TRBD2 (5 bases). Germline V CDR1 and CDR2: MNHNS, SASEGT. The V gene lost 5 bases and the J gene lost 5 bases, with 16 bases spanning the gap. There are 14 residues in the CDR3. The DNA for the CDR3 is TGTGCCAGCAGTTTTTCAGCGGTACGTGACGAGCAGTACTTC. Encoded protein: CASSFSAVRDEQYF.

At least ten counts were recorded for this clonotype. One end of the junction does not line up with germline, which may come from a read error. This chain uses TRBV4-3 with TRBJ2-2, with 11 bases that match TRBD1. The CDR3 consists of 16 residues. The germline gives CDR1 LGHNA, CDR2 YSLEER. The CDR3 DNA sequence: TGCGCCAGCAGCCAAATCGGGACAGGGGGATCCGGGGAGTTGTTTTTT. It is translated as CASSQIGTGGSGELFF.

This clonotype was observed at least ten times. The genes are TRBV7-6 and TRBJ2-7, with D perhaps given as TRBD1 or TRBD2 (5 bases each). V was trimmed by 2 bases and J by 0 bases, leaving 11 bases between them. The germline V gene has CDR1 SGHVS and CDR2 FNYEAQ. The CDR3 is made up of 15 amino acids. Here the CDR3 DNA reads TGTGCCAGCAGCTTACGGGACGAGTTCTCCTACGAGCAGTACTTC. Protein sequence: CASSLRDEFSYEQYF.

This clonotype was seen at least ten times. The CDR3 here is CSAGTGEGYTF. The CDR3 DNA sequence: TGCAGCGCCGGGACAGGGGAAGGCTACACCTTC. The V gene is TRBV29-1, the J gene TRBJ1-2; 10 positions match TRBD1. The V and J ends lost 7 bases and 8 bases, in that order; junction bases with no gene match: 4. CDR3 length: 11 residues. Germline CDR1 SQVTM, CDR2 ANQGSEA.

The chain combines TRBV6-5 with TRBJ2-7, with TRBD2 matching 12 bases. The CDR3 consists of 18 residues. Germline lookup yields CDR1 MNHEY and CDR2 SVGAGI. V gave up 0 bases and J gave up 1 base; unmatched junction bases: 7. This chain's CDR3 is CASSYSSSSGRVSYEQYF. In DNA, the CDR3 is TGTGCCAGCAGTTACTCGAGTTCTAGCGGGAGGGTATCCTACGAGCAGTACTTC.

The rearrangement links TRBV29-1 to TRBJ1-2, with D possibly matching TRBD1 (6 bases). V dropped 0 bases and J dropped 7 bases, with 15 bases sitting between them. In germline, CDR1 is SQVTM, CDR2 ANQGSEA. CDR3 size: 14 residues. The CDR3 spells CSVEEGSGASGYTF. The CDR3 DNA follows: TGCAGCGTTGAAGAAGGATCAGGGGCAAGTGGCTACACCTTC.

This clonotype was counted ten times or more. The rearrangement uses TRBV29-1 and TRBJ1-2; D ambiguous. Trimming took off 0 bases at V and 2 bases at J, with 10 bases between the two ends. In germline, CDR1 is SQVTM, CDR2 ANQGSEA. The CDR3 sequence is 14 residues long. This CDR3 is CSVEEVEGNYGYTF. The DNA of the CDR3 is TGCAGCGTTGAAGAAGTGGAAGGGAACTATGGCTACACCTTC.

In its sample, this clonotype was seen a few times. The V and J genes are TRBV20-1 and TRBJ2-7; 7 bases agree with TRBD1. The CDR3 totals 12 residues. With 8 bases clipped from V and 4 bases from J, the junction kept 8 bases outside the gene matches. Germline-derived CDR1 and CDR2 are DFQATT and SNEGSKA (reference sequence). The CDR3 sequence: CSPQGQLYEQYF. Here the CDR3 DNA reads TGCAGTCCTCAGGGACAGCTTTACGAGCAGTACTTC.

The V call is TRBV20-1, the J call TRBJ2-7, with D tentatively TRBD2 (6 bases). The CDR3 is 14 residues long. Germline V gene lookup returns CDR1 DFQATT and CDR2 SNEGSKA (reference sequence). V lost 1 base and J 6 bases, leaving 16 bases between the germline ends. CDR3: CSARGGLRDFEQYF. In DNA form, the CDR3 reads TGCAGTGCTAGAGGGGGGTTGAGGGACTTCGAGCAGTACTTC.

This clonotype was counted a few times. This rearrangement joins TRBV7-9 to TRBJ1-1; TRBD1 matches at 7 bases. CDR3 length equals 15 residues. Germline V lookup: CDR1 SEHNR, CDR2 FQNEAQ (reference sequence). Trimming removed 0 bases from V and 3 bases from J; junction bases left unmatched: 4. The DNA of the CDR3 is TGTGCCAGCAGCTTAGCGCAGGGGGTGGACACTGAAGCTTTCTTT. Translated: CASSLAQGVDTEAFF.

The genes are TRBV7-9 and TRBJ2-3; 12 bases line up with TRBD2. This CDR3 has 16 residues. V trimming: 5 bases; J trimming: 9 bases; junction bases outside the gene matches: 12. Germline CDR1 and CDR2: SEHNR and FQNEAQ (reference sequence). The CDR3 reads CASSERTSGVTGTQYF. The CDR3 DNA reads TGTGCCAGCAGCGAACGGACTAGCGGGGTCACGGGGACGCAGTATTTT. The whole variable domain, filled in from reference TRBV7-9 and TRBJ2-3, reads DTGVSQNPRHKITKRGQNVTFRCDPISEHNRLYWYRQTLGQGPEFLTYFQNEAQLEKSRLLSDRFSAERPKGSFSTLEIQRTEQGDSAMYLCASSERTSGVTGTQYFGPGTRLTVL.

A few counts support this clonotype. This chain uses TRBV19 with TRBJ2-2; maybe TRBD1 (6 bases). Trimming pared 6 bases from V and 6 bases from J, leaving 11 bases between. The germline V gene encodes CDR1 LNHDA and CDR2 SQIVND (reference sequence). The CDR3 runs to 13 residues. The DNA for the CDR3 is TGTGCCAGTAGGGAGACAGGACCCGGGGAGCTGTTTTTT. Protein product: CASRETGPGELFF.

The V call is TRBV7-9, the J call TRBJ1-5, with D possibly TRBD1 on 6 matching bases. V was cut by 1 base and J by 7 bases, with 20 bases left in between. The germline V gene encodes CDR1 SEHNR and CDR2 FQNEAQ (reference sequence). The CDR3 is 17 amino acids. CDR3 in amino acids: CASSLEGGGGTGQPQHF. The DNA for the CDR3 is TGTGCCAGCAGCTTAGAGGGGGGGGGGGGTACGGGACAGCCCCAGCATTTT.

The sample holds many counts of this clonotype. CDR3 protein: CASSPETDTQYF. CDR3 sequence (DNA): TGTGCCAGCAGCCCAGAGACAGATACGCAGTATTTT. The chain recombines TRBV7-9 with TRBJ2-3, with D unclear. In germline, CDR1 is SEHNR, CDR2 FQNEAQ (reference sequence). The CDR3 sequence is 12 residues long. Trimming took off 5 bases at V and 3 bases at J, with 6 bases between the two ends.

This chain uses TRBV19 with TRBJ2-3; 9 bases are a match to TRBD2. J lost 1 base, V lost 5 bases, and 4 bases had no gene match. CDR3 length: 15 residues. Germline V lookup: CDR1 LNHDA, CDR2 SQIVND (reference sequence). The CDR3 nucleotides are TGTGCCAGTAGTCGAGCGGGAGGAGGCACAGATACGCAGTATTTT. Translated, it gives CASSRAGGGTDTQYF.

This chain joins TRBV28 and TRBJ1-1, with a tentative D call TRBD1 (5 bases). CDR3 length equals 12 residues. Germline V gene sequence: CDR1 MDHEN, CDR2 SYDVKM. V lost 8 bases to trimming and J lost 6 bases, with 13 bases between them. CDR3 loop: CASCYQGSEAFF. In nucleotides, the CDR3 is TGTGCCAGCTGCTATCAGGGCTCTGAAGCTTTCTTT.

Only a few counts were recorded for this clonotype. The chain joins TRBV12-5 to TRBJ1-5; D remains unclear. CDR1 is LGHNT and CDR2 is FRNRAP in the germline V gene. The V and J ends lost 6 bases and 7 bases respectively, with 7 bases between them. The CDR3 has 11 residues. The CDR3 here is CASGLEQPQHF. In DNA form, the CDR3 reads TGTGCTAGTGGCCTAGAGCAGCCCCAGCATTTT.

This clonotype has more than one count but fewer than ten. The V gene is TRBV6-6, the J gene TRBJ2-3, with 8 bases identical to TRBD1. Looked up from germline, CDR1 is MNHNY and CDR2 is SVGAGI (reference sequence). The CDR3 covers 15 residues. V shed 4 bases and J 1 base; nucleotides not matched to a gene: 4. CDR3 sequence reads: CASSSGQGRTDTQYF. DNA for the CDR3: TGTGCCAGCAGTTCCGGACAGGGACGCACAGATACGCAGTATTTT.

The chain couples TRBV6-5 to TRBJ1-1, with D possibly TRBD1 on 6 matching bases. Trimming removed 7 bases at V and 11 bases at J, with 20 bases between. Germline V gene lookup returns CDR1 MNHEY and CDR2 SVGAGI. The CDR3 consists of 13 residues. CDR3 residues: CASTNGGAQDAFF. For the CDR3, the DNA is TGTGCCAGCACTAACGGGGGGGCGCAGGACGCTTTCTTT.

The chain couples TRBV20-1 to TRBJ1-1; no clear D. This CDR3 comprises 12 residues. Looked up from germline, CDR1 is DFQATT and CDR2 is SNEGSKA (reference sequence). Trimming took off 2 bases at V and 4 bases at J, with 8 bases between the two ends. In DNA, the CDR3 is TGCAGTGCTAGATCGGGAGCCACTGAAGCTTTCTTT. This sequence encodes CSARSGATEAFF.

This chain joins TRBV25-1 and TRBJ2-1, with 7 bases that match TRBD2. This CDR3 region has 17 residues. V gave up 0 bases and J gave up 4 bases; unmatched junction bases: 9. Germline CDR1 is MGHDK and CDR2 is SYGVNS. CDR3 nucleotides: TGTGCCAGCAGTGAATATATCGCTAGCGGCCCTTACAATGAGCAGTTCTTC. Protein sequence: CASSEYIASGPYNEQFF.

The chain has TRBV15 and TRBJ2-7; 7 bases align to TRBD2. The CDR3 extends over 15 amino acids. V lost 1 base and J lost 1; bases outside the gene matches: 4. CDR1 is LNHNV, CDR2 YYDKDF, per germline (reference sequence). CDR3 sequence (DNA): TGTGCCACCAGCAGAGGGGGGGGAACATCCTACGAGCAGTACTTC. Translation gives CATSRGGGTSYEQYF.

A remark on this clonotype: This may be a read error, as it is one base from a much larger clone. The J gene is TRBJ2-7, the V gene TRBV10-3; TRBD1 matches at 10 bases. The CDR3 has 14 residues. Germline CDR1 reads ENHRY; CDR2 reads SYGVKD. The CDR3 here is CAISGTGGSYDQYF. CDR3 DNA sequence: TGTGCCATCAGTGGGACAGGGGGTTCCTACGACCAGTACTTC.